This T cell receptor beta chain appears in the sequencing data of a study of OX40 agonist ivuxolimab in advanced cancers. At the level of the study: Three patients responded partially, comprising one with hepatocellular carcinoma and two with cutaneous melanoma.

This clone was observed a single time. The V gene lost 8 bases and the J gene lost 12 bases, with 17 bases spanning the gap. In germline, CDR1 is MDHEN, CDR2 SYDVKM. The CDR3 extends over 12 amino acids. The assay was immunoSEQ multiplex PCR, and TCRdb's table has in-frame clones only and misses some. The profile shows fewer than 90,000 clones, roughly 91% of them singletons. The sample consisted of CD4+ or CD8+ T cells sorted from blood, taken in a trial of the OX40 agonist ivuxolimab. This sequence was found in an adult with an advanced solid tumor such as melanoma, head and neck, liver or kidney cancer. The chain employs TRBV28 and TRBJ1-3; no definite D call. For the CDR3, the DNA is TGTGCCAGCCGTACTTCCTGGCGGGACATATATTTT. It yields the protein CASRTSWRDIYF.